This T cell receptor beta chain was identified during a study of early T cells in non-severe SARS-CoV-2 infection. In TCRdb, the 5' RACE reads were re-called with MiXCR into one record per CDR3 protein. The sample carries around 80,000 distinct CDR3 sequences, roughly 13% recorded once. The CDR3 totals 13 residues. The V gene lost 2 bases and the J gene lost 8 bases, with 12 bases spanning the gap. The V gene's germline CDR1 is MRHNA and CDR2 SNTAGT. The table lists this clonotype with many counts. The specimen was whole blood. The genes are TRBV6-4 and TRBJ1-2; D gene unclear. The TCR sequence derives from an adult who was a healthcare worker with PCR-confirmed SARS-CoV-2 infection or an uninfected control (not recorded which). The CDR3 region has the DNA TGTGCCAGCAGTGACACGTTAATAGGAGGCTACACCTTC. Translating gives CASSDTLIGGYTF.